The 22 T cell receptor beta chains listed next were all sequenced from one sample in a study of Graves' ophthalmopathy and Graves' hyperthyroidism (dated 2018 in TCRdb). Sequencing used an Illumina HiSeq 2000. For repertoire sequencing, TCR beta CDR3 regions were amplified from RNA transcripts. The first round was an RT-PCR using HTBI primers with the Qiagen OneStep RT-PCR kit, and this first round was followed by a second-round multiplex PCR, then size selection and purification. Using fastp trimming at Q25 and MiXCR clonotype assembly, TCRdb reanalyzed the public sequencing data and kept in-frame beta chains. Rows are unified per CDR3 protein, each entry keeping the most common DNA and genes. The sample has around 1.1 million distinct CDR3 sequences on record, 35% to 40% of them singletons. 11% of the sample is held by the ten biggest clonotypes. The specimen was peripheral blood or thyroid tissue (not recorded which). These receptors were taken from an adult man with Graves' hyperthyroidism.

This clonotype was seen a few times. The chain carries TRBV27 and TRBJ1-3; 10 positions agree with TRBD1. V was clipped by 6 bases and J by 4 bases; unmatched bases: 3. Germline V gives CDR1 MNHEY, CDR2 SMNVEV (reference sequence). This CDR3 is 14 amino acids long. CDR3 region: CASSWTGGGNTIYF. In DNA, the CDR3 is TGTGCCAGCAGCTGGACAGGGGGAGGAAACACCATATATTTT.

In its sample, this clonotype was seen many times. The chain joins TRBV7-9 to TRBJ1-1; D may be TRBD1 (6 bases). V was trimmed by 5 bases and J by 4 bases, leaving 23 bases between them. The CDR3 length is 17 residues. Germline assignment: CDR1 SEHNR and CDR2 FQNEAQ (reference sequence). CDR3 residues: CASSQDWGRMIGTEAFF. The CDR3 DNA sequence: TGTGCCAGCAGCCAAGACTGGGGGCGTATGATAGGCACTGAAGCTTTCTTT. The entire variable domain, with the rest obtained from reference TRBV7-9 and TRBJ1-1, is as follows: DTGVSQNPRHKITKRGQNVTFRCDPISEHNRLYWYRQTLGQGPEFLTYFQNEAQLEKSRLLSDRFSAERPKGSFSTLEIQRTEQGDSAMYLCASSQDWGRMIGTEAFFGQGTRLTVV.

V usage is TRBV7-2 and J usage is TRBJ2-7, with a weak D call TRBD1 (5 bases). Germline V gives CDR1 SGHTA, CDR2 FQGNSA. The CDR3 consists of 11 residues. V lost 4 bases and J lost 11, with 12 bases in between. DNA for the CDR3: TGTGCCAGCAGCTCGCAGGGTGTGGAGTACTTC. It specifies CASSSQGVEYF. The entire variable domain, with the rest obtained from reference TRBV7-2 and TRBJ2-7, is as follows: GAGVSQSPSNKVTEKGKDVELRCDPISGHTALYWYRQSLGQGLEFLIYFQGNSAPDKSGLPSDRFSAERTGGSVSTLTIQRTQQEDSAVYLCASSSQGVEYFGPGTRLTVT.

Comments on this clonotype: A much larger clone lies one base from this, so it may be a read error. V usage is TRBV24-1 and J usage is TRBJ2-7; weak D call: TRBD2 (6 bases). Germline loops: CDR1 KGHDR, CDR2 SFDVKD. The CDR3 extends over 14 amino acids. CDR3 region: CAASSGANSYEQYF. In DNA form, the CDR3 reads TGTGCCGCCAGCTCGGGAGCCAACTCCTACGAGCAGTACTTC.

J is TRBJ1-1 and V is TRBV29-1; 12 bases line up with TRBD1. The germline V gene has CDR1 SQVTM and CDR2 ANQGSEA. Trimming at V came to 3 bases and at J to 5 bases, leaving 1 base not matched to a gene. The CDR3 is made up of 13 amino acids. The CDR3 nucleotides are TGCAGCGTTGAGGGACAGGGGGCGACTGAAGCTTTCTTT. Translated, it gives CSVEGQGATEAFF.

This clonotype has at least ten counts. The V and J genes are TRBV29-1 and TRBJ2-2, with D perhaps matching TRBD2 (6 bases). The germline V gene encodes CDR1 SQVTM and CDR2 ANQGSEA. This CDR3 region has 13 residues. V lost 4 bases and J 7 bases, leaving 13 bases between the germline ends. CDR3 DNA sequence: TGCAGCGTTGTAGCGGAAAGACGCGGGGAGCTGTTTTTT. Amino acids: CSVVAERRGELFF.

The V gene is TRBV28, the J gene TRBJ1-5; weak D call: TRBD1 (6 bases). The V and J ends lost 5 bases and 9 bases respectively, with 14 bases between them. The CDR3 has 13 amino acids. The V gene's germline CDR1 is MDHEN and CDR2 SYDVKM. This CDR3 is CASSTGFTGPQHF. CDR3 sequence (DNA): TGTGCCAGCAGTACAGGGTTTACAGGGCCCCAGCATTTT. The whole variable domain, remainder taken from reference TRBV28 and TRBJ1-5, is DVKVTQSSRYLVKRTGEKVFLECVQDMDHENMFWYRQDPGLGLRLIYFSYDVKMKEKGDIPEGYSVSREKKERFSLILESASTNQTSMYLCASSTGFTGPQHFGDGTRLSIL.

This clonotype has ten or more counts. The J gene is TRBJ2-2, the V gene TRBV29-1; TRBD2 matches at 7 bases. V shed 4 bases and J 7 bases; nucleotides not matched to a gene: 9. The germline gives CDR1 SQVTM, CDR2 ANQGSEA. CDR3 size: 14 residues. The CDR3 DNA is TGCAGCGTTGTGGGGAGGGTTGTTAGCGGGGAGCTGTTTTTT. Its translation is CSVVGRVVSGELFF.

In regard to this clonotype: A single base separates this from a much larger clone, so it may be a read error. The chain is built from TRBV19 and TRBJ2-2; 12 positions agree with TRBD2. The CDR3 has 18 residues. Germline CDR1 and CDR2: LNHDA and SQIVND (reference sequence). The CDR3 DNA reads TGTGCCAGTAGTAAAGGGACTAGCGGGTCCTCGAACACCGGGGGGCTGTTTTTT. Amino acid sequence: CASSKGTSGSSNTGGLFF.

In nucleotides, the CDR3 is TGCAGTGTTAACGTGGGGTTGGTGACTAGCGGGAGCGGGAGGTCCTACGAGCAGTACTTC. Its protein is CSVNVGLVTSGSGRSYEQYF. This chain connects TRBV20-1 to TRBJ2-7; the match to TRBD2 covers 12 bases. From germline, CDR1 is DFQATT and CDR2 SNEGSKA (reference sequence). The length of the CDR3 is 20 residues. Trimming cost V 7 bases and J 1 base; bases outside gene matches: 23.

Comments on this clonotype: Just one base apart from a much larger clone, this may be a read error. This chain joins TRBV5-1 and TRBJ1-1, with TRBD1 as a possible D gene (6 bases). Looked up from germline, CDR1 is SGHRS and CDR2 is YFSETQ. Deletions cut 0 bases from V and 4 bases from J, with 13 bases between. The CDR3 is 15 residues long. Here the CDR3 reads CASSLEPGGGTEAFF. For the CDR3, the DNA is TGCGCCAGCAGCTTGGAGCCGGGAGGGGGCACTGAAGCTTTCTTT.

This clonotype was detected many times. The V gene is TRBV7-2, the J gene TRBJ1-6; TRBD1 matches at 7 bases. Germline V CDR1 and CDR2: SGHTA, FQGNSA. V lost 1 base to trimming and J lost 9 bases; unmatched junction nucleotides: 6. The CDR3 has 15 residues. CDR3 region: CASSLEGQGVSPLHF. The DNA for the CDR3 is TGTGCCAGCAGCTTAGAGGGGCAGGGGGTTTCACCCCTCCACTTT.

Worth noting for this clonotype: No conserved phenylalanine or tryptophan ends this CDR3, so it is likely a read error. For the CDR3, the DNA is TGTGCCGTTGGACTAGCGGGAGGCCCCGGGACCCAGTACCTC. It is translated as CAVGLAGGPGTQYL. This sequence joins TRBV10-3 and TRBJ2-5, with 14 bases identical to TRBD2. CDR3 size: 14 residues. V was clipped by 11 bases and J by 7 bases; unmatched bases: 9. Germline lookup yields CDR1 ENHRY and CDR2 SYGVKD.

This clonotype was seen at least ten times. This chain joins TRBV13 and TRBJ1-6; D is undetermined. V lost 5 bases and J 10 bases, leaving 18 bases between the germline ends. The CDR3 is made up of 15 amino acids. Germline V gene lookup returns CDR1 PRHDT and CDR2 FYEKMQ (reference sequence). The CDR3 region has the DNA TGTGCCAGCAGCGAAGGGCCACTCACTGCGTCACCCCTCCACTTT. Protein product: CASSEGPLTASPLHF.

As concerns this clonotype: The junction departs from the called germline gene at one end, perhaps through a read error. The V and J genes are TRBV9 and TRBJ1-2, with 9 positions matching TRBD1. CDR1 is SGDLS and CDR2 is YYNGEE in the germline V gene. This CDR3 contains 14 residues. The CDR3 nucleotides read TGTGCCAGCAGCGTAGAGGGACAGGGCCTTGGCTGCACCTTC. Translated: CASSVEGQGLGCTF.

This clonotype has just a few counts. The gene calls are TRBV20-1 and TRBJ2-7, with D possibly being TRBD1 or TRBD2 (5 bases each). Germline V gene sequence: CDR1 DFQATT, CDR2 SNEGSKA (reference sequence). V was trimmed by 6 bases and J by 2 bases, leaving 26 bases between them. This CDR3 is built from 17 residues. CDR3 protein: CSASDDGAGPTTYEQYF. The CDR3 DNA follows: TGCAGTGCCAGCGACGATGGGGCGGGTCCGACTACCTACGAGCAGTACTTC.

The CDR3 region is CASSGGGRGQPQHF. The CDR3 DNA is TGTGCCAGCAGTGGTGGAGGGAGGGGGCAGCCCCAGCATTTT. V and J are TRBV25-1 and TRBJ1-5, with D possibly TRBD1 on 6 matching bases. CDR1 is MGHDK and CDR2 is SYGVNS in the germline V gene. Between the trimmed V and J ends, which lost 4 bases and 7 bases, there was a span of 14 bases. The CDR3 covers 14 residues. The complete variable domain, with remaining parts taken from reference TRBV25-1 and TRBJ1-5, reads EADIYQTPRYLVIGTGKKITLECSQTMGHDKMYWYQQDPGMELHLIHYSYGVNSTEKGDLSSESTVSRIRTEHFPLTLESARPSHTSQYLCASSGGGRGQPQHFGDGTRLSIL.

The V and J genes are TRBV19 and TRBJ1-4; tentative D call: TRBD1 (6 bases). The CDR3 spans 15 residues. The germline gives CDR1 LNHDA, CDR2 SQIVND (reference sequence). V lost 9 bases, J lost 7 bases, and 21 bases lay in between. The CDR3 bases are TGTGCCAGCGAGCCTTCCGACAGGCGGGGTGAAAAACTGTTTTTT. It translates to CASEPSDRRGEKLFF.

The gene calls are TRBV12-3 or TRBV12-4 and TRBJ1-2; D gene ambiguous. V dropped 2 bases and J dropped 4 bases, with 11 bases sitting between them. The CDR3 runs 14 residues. CDR3 DNA: TGTGCCAGCAGTTTACCCGGGGTGGGCTATGGCTACACCTTC. Translating it yields CASSLPGVGYGYTF.

This clonotype was observed many times. This chain links TRBV7-6 with TRBJ2-7, with TRBD2 identical over 7 bases. V lost 0 bases, J lost 1 base, and 3 bases stayed unmatched. Per germline, CDR1 SGHVS and CDR2 FNYEAQ. The CDR3 extends over 15 amino acids. This chain's CDR3 is CASSLATSRSYEQYF. CDR3 DNA sequence: TGTGCCAGCAGCTTAGCGACTAGCCGTTCCTACGAGCAGTACTTC.

The CDR3 coding sequence is TGCGCCAGCAGCCAAGAACTTATGGGAGGGACCCAGTACTTC. Its translation: CASSQELMGGTQYF. This chain connects TRBV4-1 to TRBJ2-5; maybe TRBD2 (6 bases). This CDR3 region has 14 residues. V dropped 0 bases and J dropped 7 bases, with 12 bases sitting between them. Germline lookup yields CDR1 MGHRA and CDR2 YSYEKL.

The chain employs TRBV14 and TRBJ2-5, with D perhaps matching TRBD1 (6 bases). Germline V gene data show CDR1 as SGHDN and CDR2 as FVKESK. CDR3 length: 15 residues. Trimming removed 5 bases from V and 1 base from J, with 14 bases in between. Here the CDR3 reads CASSVEWTVQETQYF. CDR3 in DNA: TGTGCCAGCAGCGTTGAATGGACAGTCCAAGAGACCCAGTACTTC.